The rows below give T cell receptor beta chains drawn from one sample of a study of cytomegalovirus exposure and HLA in healthy donors. The protocol was immunoSEQ multiplex PCR, while the TCRdb copy is restricted to in-frame clones and leaves out a portion. The data show approximately 97,000 clones, 75% to 80% seen once. The sequencing input was PBMCs. The receptor set was obtained from a male donor in good health and CMV-seropositive. Both conserved end residues are part of each CDR3. Each record gives: CDR3 length, V gene, D gene, J gene, clone size, CDR3 protein, CDR3 DNA. A D gene is named only where the DNA matches it firmly. Clone size is shown for a subset of rows, as once, few, many or a class of expanded clone.

13	TRBV11-2	NA	TRBJ1-1	NA	CASRYTKNTEAFF	TGTGCCAGCAGGTACACTAAGAACACTGAAGCTTTCTTT
13	TRBV7-3	NA	TRBJ2-5	NA	CASSFGAGETQYF	TGTGCCAGCAGCTTCGGCGCGGGGGAGACCCAGTACTTC
15	TRBV5-1	TRBD2	TRBJ2-7	few	CASSLVASGTYEQYF	TGCGCCAGCAGCTTGGTGGCTAGCGGTACCTACGAGCAGTACTTC
12	TRBV28	TRBD1	TRBJ2-5	once	CASTGGQETQYF	TGTGCCAGCACAGGGGGTCAAGAGACCCAGTACTTC
14	TRBV5-1	NA	TRBJ1-3	NA	CASSLAGSGNTIYF	TGCGCCAGCAGCTTGGCAGGGTCGGGAAACACCATATATTTT
13	TRBV10-2	TRBD1	TRBJ2-7	NA	CASIRQGADEQYF	TGCGCCAGCATCCGACAGGGTGCGGACGAGCAGTACTTC
15	TRBV9	NA	TRBJ1-3	NA	CASSVVPGPGNTIYF	TGTGCCAGCAGCGTAGTCCCGGGTCCTGGAAACACCATATATTTT
13	TRBV15	NA	TRBJ2-7	few	CATRDAGGSEQYF	TGTGCCACCAGAGACGCGGGCGGTTCCGAGCAGTACTTC
17	TRBV21-1	NA	TRBJ2-4	NA	CASSKKSVDRVHDIQYF	TGTGCCAGCAGCAAAAAGAGCGTGGACAGGGTGCATGACATTCAGTACTTC
14	TRBV7-2	TRBD2	TRBJ2-7	once	CASSLTSGEYEQYF	TGTGCCAGCAGCTTGACTAGCGGGGAGTACGAGCAGTACTTC
17	TRBV2	NA	TRBJ2-1	NA	CASSAPPGGGSHNEQFF	TGTGCCAGCAGTGCCCCGCCCGGAGGAGGATCACACAATGAGCAGTTCTTC
15	TRBV5-1	NA	TRBJ2-6	NA	CASSLGGTGANVLTF	TGCGCCAGCAGCTTGGGAGGAACTGGGGCCAACGTCCTGACTTTC
14	TRBV10-3	TRBD2	TRBJ2-7	NA	CAISPGLALYEQYF	TGTGCCATCAGCCCAGGACTAGCCCTCTACGAGCAGTACTTC
13	TRBV15	NA	TRBJ2-1	once	CATSRDPLDEQFF	TGTGCCACCAGCAGAGATCCTCTCGATGAGCAGTTCTTC
13	TRBV7-9	NA	TRBJ2-1	NA	CASSLTLANEQFF	TGTGCCAGCAGCTTAACACTAGCCAATGAGCAGTTCTTC
18	TRBV11-1	NA	TRBJ2-6	NA	CASSPREGVKSGANGLTF	TGTGCCAGCAGCCCCCGCGAGGGGGTAAAATCTGGGGCCAACGGCCTGACTTTC
14	TRBV29-1	NA	TRBJ1-4	NA	CSVVPWGSNEKLFF	TGCAGCGTTGTTCCGTGGGGCTCTAATGAAAAACTGTTTTTT
14	TRBV5-1	TRBD1	TRBJ1-1	NA	CASSLGDSSREAFF	TGCGCCAGCAGCTTGGGGGACAGTAGCCGTGAAGCTTTCTTT
11	TRBV20-1	NA	TRBJ1-2	NA	CSARGAYGYTF	TGCAGTGCTAGAGGGGCGTATGGCTACACCTTC
14	TRBV11-2	NA	TRBJ2-7	NA	CASSSQGAAYEQYF	TGTGCCAGCAGCTCGCAGGGTGCGGCCTACGAGCAGTACTTC
15	TRBV27	TRBD2	TRBJ2-7	NA	CASSLYAGGSYEQYF	TGTGCCAGCAGTTTATACGCGGGGGGATCCTACGAGCAGTACTTC
13	TRBV19	NA	TRBJ2-3	NA	CATSSGATDTQYF	TGTGCCACGAGCTCAGGGGCCACAGATACGCAGTATTTT
17	TRBV4-2	TRBD2	TRBJ2-3	NA	CASSQLLAGGATDTQYF	TGTGCCAGCAGCCAACTCTTAGCGGGAGGAGCAACAGATACGCAGTATTTT
20	TRBV21-1	NA	TRBJ1-5	NA	CASSTKGQGRWTASNQPQHF	TGTGCCAGCAGCACCAAGGGACAGGGGCGCTGGACTGCAAGCAATCAGCCCCAGCATTTT
15	TRBV10-2	TRBD2	TRBJ2-7	few	CASSSLFGGRDEQYF	TGCGCCAGCAGTTCGCTCTTCGGCGGGAGGGACGAGCAGTACTTC
15	TRBV19	NA	TRBJ1-6	NA	CASRFVGSYNSPLHF	TGTGCCAGTAGGTTCGTCGGCTCCTATAATTCACCCCTCCACTTT
12	TRBV29-1	NA	TRBJ2-3	NA	CSVGQGLDTQYF	TGCAGCGTTGGGCAGGGTTTGGATACGCAGTATTTT
15	TRBV2	NA	TRBJ2-5	NA	CASSRDSLPRETQYF	TGTGCCAGCAGCAGGGACTCCTTACCGCGAGAGACCCAGTACTTC
18	TRBV4-2	TRBD2	TRBJ2-7	NA	CASSQRGGALAGTYEQYF	TGTGCCAGCAGCCAACGCGGAGGGGCGCTAGCGGGAACCTACGAGCAGTACTTC
14	TRBV28	TRBD1	TRBJ1-5	NA	CASTSGTGLQPQHF	TGTGCCAGCACCTCCGGGACAGGGCTTCAGCCCCAGCATTTT
15	TRBV7-2	TRBD1	TRBJ1-6	once	CASSPRTGKASPLHF	TGTGCCAGCAGCCCACGGACAGGGAAGGCTTCACCCCTCCACTTT
15	TRBV28	TRBD2	TRBJ2-7	NA	CASSSGTSGAYEQYF	TGTGCCAGCAGTTCCGGGACTAGCGGTGCCTACGAGCAGTACTTC
14	TRBV6-5	TRBD1	TRBJ1-4	NA	CASSNRGRDEKLFF	TGTGCCAGCAGTAACAGGGGGCGCGATGAAAAACTGTTTTTT
12	TRBV7-2	NA	TRBJ2-3	NA	CASSRSTDTQYF	TGTGCCAGCAGCCGGAGCACAGATACGCAGTATTTT
14	TRBV11-3	TRBD2	TRBJ2-1	NA	CASSPGLAGARQFF	TGTGCCAGCAGCCCCGGCCTAGCGGGAGCCAGGCAGTTCTTC
14	TRBV18	TRBD1	TRBJ1-1	NA	CASSKGQGATEAFF	TGTGCCAGCTCAAAAGGACAGGGGGCAACTGAAGCTTTCTTT
15	TRBV6-1	NA	TRBJ1-4	NA	CASSEAGATNEKLFF	TGTGCCAGCAGTGAGGCGGGGGCGACTAATGAAAAACTGTTTTTT
17	TRBV11-3	TRBD2	TRBJ2-1	NA	CASSFPSGRAGYNEQFF	TGTGCCAGCAGCTTTCCTAGCGGGAGGGCCGGATACAATGAGCAGTTCTTC
16	TRBV7-3	NA	TRBJ2-1	few	CASSPRGTDLYNEQFF	TGTGCCAGCAGCCCCCGCGGGACTGATCTATACAATGAGCAGTTCTTC
16	TRBV4-2	TRBD1	TRBJ1-2	NA	CASSQESSGQGSGYTF	TGTGCCAGCAGCCAAGAATCATCGGGACAGGGAAGCGGCTACACCTTC
14	TRBV28	TRBD1	TRBJ1-5	NA	CASSSGTGFQPQHF	TGTGCCAGCAGCTCCGGGACAGGGTTTCAGCCCCAGCATTTT
16	TRBV7-8	TRBD1	TRBJ1-3	NA	CASSRDRVGTGNTIYF	TGTGCCAGCAGCCGTGACAGGGTGGGGACTGGAAACACCATATATTTT
17	TRBV19	TRBD1	TRBJ1-5	few	CASSIEQGALGAQPQHF	TGTGCCAGTAGTATAGAGCAGGGGGCCTTGGGCGCTCAGCCCCAGCATTTT
16	TRBV19	TRBD1	TRBJ1-4	NA	CASRDRARGRNEKLFF	TGTGCCAGTAGGGACCGTGCCAGGGGGAGGAATGAAAAACTGTTTTTT
16	TRBV7-2	TRBD2	TRBJ2-5	NA	CASSLAGTSGQETQYF	TGTGCCAGCAGCTTAGCTGGGACTAGCGGCCAAGAGACCCAGTACTTC
16	TRBV4-3	TRBD2	TRBJ2-1	NA	CASSHASGPAVNEQFF	TGCGCCAGCAGCCACGCTAGCGGGCCCGCGGTAAATGAGCAGTTCTTC
15	TRBV7-3	TRBD2	TRBJ2-1	NA	CASSTPALGGNEQFF	TGTGCCAGCAGCACCCCGGCCCTCGGGGGGAATGAGCAGTTCTTC
18	TRBV19	TRBD1	TRBJ1-5	NA	CASSGTDRAVSGNQPQHF	TGTGCCAGTAGTGGTACGGACAGGGCCGTCTCGGGCAATCAGCCCCAGCATTTT
12	TRBV5-1	NA	TRBJ1-3	NA	CASSPGPNTIYF	TGCGCCAGCAGCCCGGGTCCTAACACCATATATTTT
14	TRBV7-9	TRBD1	TRBJ1-2	few	CASSPRTGGHGYTF	TGTGCCAGCAGCCCCCGCACAGGGGGGCATGGCTACACCTTC
15	TRBV13	NA	TRBJ2-5	few	CASSLKGGGKETQYF	TGTGCCAGCAGCTTAAAGGGAGGGGGAAAAGAGACCCAGTACTTC
17	TRBV11-3	TRBD2	TRBJ2-2	NA	CASSPHAAGGNTGELFF	TGTGCCAGCAGCCCCCATGCAGCGGGAGGGAACACCGGGGAGCTGTTTTTT
15	TRBV5-4	NA	TRBJ1-5	NA	CASSSGGAVNQPQHF	TGTGCCAGCAGCTCGGGAGGGGCCGTGAATCAGCCCCAGCATTTT
14	TRBV7-2	TRBD2	TRBJ2-7	NA	CASSLGGRNYEQYF	TGTGCCAGCAGCTTAGGCGGGAGAAACTACGAGCAGTACTTC
15	TRBV5-1	TRBD2	TRBJ2-1	NA	CASSLEGRENNEQFF	TGCGCCAGCAGCTTGGAAGGGCGGGAGAACAATGAGCAGTTCTTC